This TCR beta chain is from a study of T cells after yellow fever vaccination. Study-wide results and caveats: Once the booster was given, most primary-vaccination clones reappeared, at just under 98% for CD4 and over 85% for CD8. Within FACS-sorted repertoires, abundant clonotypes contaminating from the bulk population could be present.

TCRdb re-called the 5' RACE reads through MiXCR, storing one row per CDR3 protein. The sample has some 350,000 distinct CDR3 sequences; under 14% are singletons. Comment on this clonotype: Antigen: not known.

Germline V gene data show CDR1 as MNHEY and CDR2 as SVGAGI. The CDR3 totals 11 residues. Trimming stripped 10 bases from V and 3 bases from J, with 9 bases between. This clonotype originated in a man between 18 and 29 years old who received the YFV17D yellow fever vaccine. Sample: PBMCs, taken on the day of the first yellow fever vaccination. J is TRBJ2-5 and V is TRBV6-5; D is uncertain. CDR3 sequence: CANIIEETQYF. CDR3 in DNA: TGTGCCAACATTATCGAAGAGACCCAGTACTTC.